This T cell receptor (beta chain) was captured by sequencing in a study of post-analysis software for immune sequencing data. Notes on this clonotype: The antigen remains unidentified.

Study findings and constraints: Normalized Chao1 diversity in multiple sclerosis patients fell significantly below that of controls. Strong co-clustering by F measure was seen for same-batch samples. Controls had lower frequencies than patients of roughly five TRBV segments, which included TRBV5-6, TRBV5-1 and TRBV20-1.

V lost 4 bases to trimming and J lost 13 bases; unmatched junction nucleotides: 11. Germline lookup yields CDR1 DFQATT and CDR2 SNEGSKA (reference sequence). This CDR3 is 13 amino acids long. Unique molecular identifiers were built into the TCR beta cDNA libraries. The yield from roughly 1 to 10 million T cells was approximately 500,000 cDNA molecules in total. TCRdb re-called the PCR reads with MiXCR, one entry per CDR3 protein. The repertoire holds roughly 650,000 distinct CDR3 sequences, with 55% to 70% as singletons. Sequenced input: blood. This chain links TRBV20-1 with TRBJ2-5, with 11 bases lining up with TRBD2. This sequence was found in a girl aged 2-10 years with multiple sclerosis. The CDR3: CSANLAGGRVWYF. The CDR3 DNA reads TGCAGTGCTAATCTAGCGGGGGGCCGGGTCTGGTACTTC.